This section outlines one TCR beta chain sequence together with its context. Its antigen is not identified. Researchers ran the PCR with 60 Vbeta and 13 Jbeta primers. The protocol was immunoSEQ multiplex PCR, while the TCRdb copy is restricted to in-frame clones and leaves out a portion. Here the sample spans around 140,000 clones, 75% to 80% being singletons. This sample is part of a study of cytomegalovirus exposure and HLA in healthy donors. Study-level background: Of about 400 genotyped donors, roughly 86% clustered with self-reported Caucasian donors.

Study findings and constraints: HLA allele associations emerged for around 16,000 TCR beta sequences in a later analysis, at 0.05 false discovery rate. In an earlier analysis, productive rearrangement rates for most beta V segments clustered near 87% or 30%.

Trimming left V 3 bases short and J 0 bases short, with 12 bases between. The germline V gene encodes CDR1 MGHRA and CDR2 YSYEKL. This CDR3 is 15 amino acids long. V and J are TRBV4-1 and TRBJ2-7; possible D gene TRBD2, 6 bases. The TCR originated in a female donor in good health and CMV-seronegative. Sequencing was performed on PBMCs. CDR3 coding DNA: TGCGCCAGCAGCCACAGAGTCGGGGGCTCCTACGAGCAGTACTTC. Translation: CASSHRVGGSYEQYF.